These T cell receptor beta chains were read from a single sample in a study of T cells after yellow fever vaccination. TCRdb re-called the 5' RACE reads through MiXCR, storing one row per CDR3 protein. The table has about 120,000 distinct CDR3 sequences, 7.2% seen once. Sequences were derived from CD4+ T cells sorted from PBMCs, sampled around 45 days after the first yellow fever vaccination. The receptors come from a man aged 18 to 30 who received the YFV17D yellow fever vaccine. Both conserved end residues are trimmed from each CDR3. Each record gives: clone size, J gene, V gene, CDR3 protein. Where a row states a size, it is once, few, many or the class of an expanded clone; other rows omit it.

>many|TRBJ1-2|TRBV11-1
ASSSRQGPIYGYT
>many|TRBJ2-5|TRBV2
ASSTSARGGETQY
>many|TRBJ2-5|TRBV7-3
ASSFGLAGETQY
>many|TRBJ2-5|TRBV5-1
ASSLGLAGDQETQY
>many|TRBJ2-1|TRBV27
ASSLVAGGEQF
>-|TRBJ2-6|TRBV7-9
ASSLHSGANVLT
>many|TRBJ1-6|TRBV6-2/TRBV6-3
ASSYSTGGSYNSPLH
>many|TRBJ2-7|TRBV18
ASSAAGTGDYEQY
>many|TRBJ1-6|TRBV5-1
ASSLVGQGTAPLH
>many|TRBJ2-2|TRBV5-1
ASGVVVASGTTITGELF
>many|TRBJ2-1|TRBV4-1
ASSQASLRTGKNEQF
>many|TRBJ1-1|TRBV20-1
SARSAGQANTEAF
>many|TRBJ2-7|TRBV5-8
ASRGTGETYEQY
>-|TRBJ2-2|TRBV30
AWSGGRVDTGELF
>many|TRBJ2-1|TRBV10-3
AITGADNEQF
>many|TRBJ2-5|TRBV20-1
SARRGGQETQY
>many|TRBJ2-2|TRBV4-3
ASSRTGTGTGELF
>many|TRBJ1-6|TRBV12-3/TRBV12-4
ASSTGSIIHPLH
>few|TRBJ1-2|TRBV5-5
ASSRAGGRDYGYT
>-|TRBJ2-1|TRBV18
ASSPQGPYNEQF
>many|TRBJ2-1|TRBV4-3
ASSQDIRVNEQF
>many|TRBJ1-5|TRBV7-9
ASSPAGVVSNQPQH
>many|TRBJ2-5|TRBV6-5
ASSLTLAGGQETQY
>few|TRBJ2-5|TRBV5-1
ASSRSSTSEGETQY
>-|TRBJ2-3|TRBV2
ASRGDAGTQY
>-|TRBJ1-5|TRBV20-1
CAPSPGQGSGRSQH
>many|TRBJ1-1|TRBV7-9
ASSLRGMDTEAF
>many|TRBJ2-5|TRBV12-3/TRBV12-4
ASSAGSQETQY
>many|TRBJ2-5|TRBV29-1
SVEQHVQETQY
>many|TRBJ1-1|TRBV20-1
SARSRGRVKAF
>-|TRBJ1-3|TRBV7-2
ASSLARRSRGNTIY
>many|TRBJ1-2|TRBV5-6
ATRRTIGEGYT
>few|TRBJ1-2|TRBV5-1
ASSLDVGNYGYT
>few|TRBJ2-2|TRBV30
AWSVSPVGGRGNTGELF
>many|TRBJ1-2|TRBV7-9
ASSSSGGGGYT
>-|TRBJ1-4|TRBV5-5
ASSYRGSNEKLF
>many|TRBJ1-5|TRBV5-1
ASSLAATYLLGPQH
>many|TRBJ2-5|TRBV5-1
ASSTGQQAETQY
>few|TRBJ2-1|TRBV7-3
ASSERPGRNEQF
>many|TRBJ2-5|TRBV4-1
ASSQPTSGGWETQY
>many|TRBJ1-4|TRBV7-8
ASSLGRDGPKEKLF
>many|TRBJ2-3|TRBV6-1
ASSEEAGGDTQY
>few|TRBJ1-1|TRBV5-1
ASSSYRGMNTEAF
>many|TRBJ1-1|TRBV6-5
ASRTYVGRGSEAF
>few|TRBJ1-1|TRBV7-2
ASSFLREAF
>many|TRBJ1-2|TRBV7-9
ASSRFETGKHGYT
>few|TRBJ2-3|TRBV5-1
ASSSGAGQDTDTQY
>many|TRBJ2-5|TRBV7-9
ASSPGQDRETQY
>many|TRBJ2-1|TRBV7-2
ASSPHQGSINEQF
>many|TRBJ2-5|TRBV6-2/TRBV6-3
ASNYGDPRRKTQY
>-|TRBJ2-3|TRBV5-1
ATRDSYKDTQY
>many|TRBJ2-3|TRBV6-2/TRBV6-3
ASSYGSLAVYTDTQY
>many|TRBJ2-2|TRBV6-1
ASTRAGGTGELF
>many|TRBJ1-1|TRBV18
ASSPPGALTEAF